This entry is about one TCR beta chain. Assignment of participants to cohorts was predicated upon participant-reported clinical history. From germline, CDR1 is SGHDN and CDR2 FVKESK. The CDR3 runs to 17 residues. The trim removed 3 bases at V and 3 bases at J, leaving 8 bases unmatched. This entry comes from a study of blood T cell repertoires in COVID-19. Across the whole study: Researchers got acute and convalescent COVID-19 samples from the United States, Italy and Spain.

As handled by the study authors: Reference gene primer amplification gave nucleated cell count estimates. Measured with immunoSEQ multiplex PCR; TCRdb has only the in-frame clones, and not every one. For V, J and clone size, that table is used; D and trimming come from the DNA. The repertoire has 150,000 to 200,000 clones, roughly 77% of them found once; the top ten carry less than 20%. J is TRBJ2-2 and V is TRBV14; the match to TRBD2 covers 9 bases. Sequencing input: PBMCs or T cells enriched from blood (not recorded which). This clonotype was sampled from a woman in her forties or fifties with acute COVID-19. CDR3 in amino acids: CASSQWRGGPDTGELFF. Written as DNA, the CDR3 is TGTGCCAGCAGCCAGTGGCGGGGGGGCCCGGACACCGGGGAGCTGTTTTTT.